These 20 T cell receptor beta chains were all obtained from the same sample, sequenced in a study of blood T cells in healthy people across ages. Primed by a sample-barcoded 5' primer and a J-beta primer mix, a second PCR proceeded for 7 to 11 cycles. TCRdb reprocessed the 5' RACE reads with MiXCR, giving one entry per CDR3 protein. This table has 650,000 to 700,000 distinct CDR3 sequences, roughly half appearing once. Sequencing input: blood. Receptors originate from a woman of 80 years or more in good health.

This clonotype was recorded at least ten times. The chain links TRBV5-4 to TRBJ2-1; 8 bases are a match to TRBD2. CDR1 is SGHNT and CDR2 is YYREEE in the germline V gene (reference sequence). The CDR3 is made up of 15 amino acids. V lost 4 bases, J lost 7 bases, and 10 bases stayed unmatched. Written as DNA, the CDR3 is TGTGCCAGCAGCGTGACCGGGACTAGAAGTAATGAGCAGTTCTTC. Translation gives CASSVTGTRSNEQFF.

This clonotype came up many times. The J gene is TRBJ2-4, the V gene TRBV20-1, with TRBD1 matching 7 bases. V lost 5 bases, J lost 6 bases, and 10 bases stayed unmatched. The germline V gene has CDR1 DFQATT and CDR2 SNEGSKA (reference sequence). CDR3 length: 14 amino acids. CDR3 nucleotide sequence: TGCAGTGCTTCGACAGGGCGCGCCGGAAACATTCAGTACTTC. Translated: CSASTGRAGNIQYF.

This sequence joins TRBV9 and TRBJ1-6; the D gene is possibly TRBD1 (6 bases). CDR1 SGDLS and CDR2 YYNGEE come from the germline V gene. This CDR3 is built from 15 residues. Deletions cut 3 bases from V and 10 bases from J, with 17 bases between. The chain's CDR3 is CASSAGDTRSSPLHF. The CDR3 bases are TGTGCCAGCAGCGCTGGGGACACCCGATCATCACCCCTCCACTTT.

This clonotype was counted between two and nine times. V is TRBV20-1 and J is TRBJ1-5; TRBD1 is a possible D gene (6 bases). The CDR3 runs 13 residues. Germline V lookup: CDR1 DFQATT, CDR2 SNEGSKA (reference sequence). Trimming took 5 bases from V and 7 from J, leaving 15 bases between them. The CDR3 DNA follows: TGCAGTGCTCAGGACAGTTTCAAGCAGCCCCAGCATTTT. It translates to CSAQDSFKQPQHF.

The sample holds many counts of this clonotype. CDR3 bases: TGTGCCAGCAGCCACCCCGGGCGGGATCCCTACGAGCAGTACTTC. Protein sequence: CASSHPGRDPYEQYF. This chain connects TRBV21-1 to TRBJ2-7; TRBD1 is the table's D call and was not checked against the DNA. TRBV21-1 is deemed a pseudogene. The CDR3 has 15 residues.

This clonotype was seen a few times. The gene calls are TRBV20-1 and TRBJ2-3; D could derive from TRBD1 or TRBD2 (6 bases each). This CDR3 comprises 17 residues. Germline CDR1 reads DFQATT; CDR2 reads SNEGSKA (reference sequence). Trimming took 0 bases from V and 0 from J, leaving 16 bases between them. CDR3 DNA sequence: TGCAGTGCTAGAGATCCCTGGGGGGCGGCTAGCACAGATACGCAGTATTTT. Amino acid sequence: CSARDPWGAASTDTQYF.

The V call is TRBV6-6, the J call TRBJ1-2; no definite D call. V shed 2 bases and J shed 6 bases, with 16 bases lying between them. The CDR3 has 15 amino acids. CDR1 is MNHNY and CDR2 is SVGAGI in the germline V gene (reference sequence). In DNA form, the CDR3 reads TGTGCCAGCAGTTACCCCCAGCCAAGCGACCATGGCTACACCTTC. Its protein is CASSYPQPSDHGYTF.

The V and J genes are TRBV29-1 and TRBJ2-1, with D perhaps being TRBD1 or TRBD2 (5 bases each). The CDR3 has 15 amino acids. In germline, CDR1 is SQVTM, CDR2 ANQGSEA. The ends were cut back, 6 bases at V and 9 bases at J, with 24 bases in the middle. CDR3 sequence: CSVVRVGSPGTEQFF. CDR3 nucleotides: TGCAGCGTAGTAAGGGTGGGCAGCCCCGGGACTGAGCAGTTCTTC.

For this clonotype: This sequence may be a read error, since a much larger clone differs from it by one base. The chain is built from TRBV24-1 and TRBJ2-1, with 11 bases that match TRBD2. Per germline, CDR1 KGHDR and CDR2 SFDVKD. This CDR3 contains 17 residues. CDR3 loop: CDTSDDTGTSGPNEQFF. The DNA for the CDR3 is TGTGACACCAGTGACGACACCGGGACTAGCGGCCCCAATGAGCAGTTCTTC.

The chain is built from TRBV28 and TRBJ2-7; no definite D call. V was trimmed by 2 bases and J by 6 bases, leaving 8 bases between them. The CDR3 is made up of 12 amino acids. Germline V gives CDR1 MDHEN, CDR2 SYDVKM. The DNA for the CDR3 is TGTGCCAGCAGTTTACGTGGTCCCGAGCAGTACTTC. As protein: CASSLRGPEQYF.

As to this clonotype: A much larger clone lies one base from this, so it may be a read error. This chain connects TRBV12-3 or TRBV12-4 to TRBJ2-1; 10 bases map to TRBD1. The V segment lost 0 bases and the J segment 6 bases; nucleotides outside the gene matches: 2. This CDR3 spans 15 amino acids. CDR3 in amino acids: CASSLAWTGGNEQFF. In DNA, the CDR3 is TGTGCCAGCAGTTTAGCCTGGACAGGGGGCAATGAGCAGTTCTTC.

The chain employs TRBV18 and TRBJ2-1; D remains unclear. V shed 2 bases and J shed 5 bases, with 13 bases lying between them. Looked up from germline, CDR1 is KGHSH and CDR2 is LQKENI. The CDR3 is 15 amino acids. The CDR3 sequence: CASSPRANLDNEQFF. DNA of the CDR3: TGTGCCAGCTCACCAAGGGCGAATCTGGACAATGAGCAGTTCTTC.

V and J are TRBV6-5 and TRBJ1-1; 11 bases agree with TRBD1. After removal of 5 bases from V and 0 bases from J, the junction contained 5 bases not matched to a gene. CDR3 size: 16 residues. Germline CDR1 reads MNHEY; CDR2 reads SVGAGI. The CDR3, as DNA: TGTGCCAGCAGTCGACGGACAGGGGGCTTGAACACTGAAGCTTTCTTT. Its translation is CASSRRTGGLNTEAFF.

At least ten counts were recorded for this clonotype. The genes are TRBV29-1 and TRBJ2-1, with D maybe TRBD2 (5 bases). V lost 4 bases to trimming and J lost 3 bases, with 19 bases between them. CDR1 and CDR2 (germline): SQVTM, ANQGSEA. This CDR3 spans 16 amino acids. In DNA, the CDR3 is TGCAGCGTTGGGCCGGGAAGAGTGGGTTACTACAATGAGCAGTTCTTC. It yields the protein CSVGPGRVGYYNEQFF.

The chain has TRBV6-5 and TRBJ2-2; D is undetermined. The CDR3 is made up of 14 amino acids. The germline V gene encodes CDR1 MNHEY and CDR2 SVGAGI. V was trimmed by 2 bases and J by 3 bases, leaving 7 bases between them. In nucleotides, the CDR3 is TGTGCCAGCAGTTACGGCAAGGACACCGGGGAGCTGTTTTTT. This translates into CASSYGKDTGELFF.

V usage is TRBV20-1 and J usage is TRBJ2-1; tentative D call: TRBD1 (5 bases). The CDR3 consists of 13 residues. The V gene's germline CDR1 is DFQATT and CDR2 SNEGSKA (reference sequence). V lost 4 bases to trimming and J lost 4 bases, with 11 bases between them. This CDR3 reads CSATKQVYNEQFF. Written as DNA, the CDR3 is TGCAGTGCTACGAAACAGGTATACAATGAGCAGTTCTTC.

This clonotype was counted a single time. The V call is TRBV4-1, the J call TRBJ2-3; D is undetermined. This CDR3 comprises 17 residues. Looked up from germline, CDR1 is MGHRA and CDR2 is YSYEKL. Trimming removed 0 bases at V and 2 bases at J, with 15 bases between. CDR3 nucleotides: TGCGCCAGCAGCCAAGACCCCGACCGTCTATCCACAGATACGCAGTATTTT. It encodes CASSQDPDRLSTDTQYF.

Comment on this clonotype: This may be a read error: a much more frequent sequence differs by one nucleotide. The chain couples TRBV16 to TRBJ2-6, with D unclear. This CDR3 has 12 residues. CDR1 and CDR2 from the germline V gene are KGHSY and FQNENV. The CDR3 DNA reads as TGTGCCAGAGGCTCTGGGGTCAACGTCCTGACTTTC. This encodes CARGSGVNVLTF.

The chain has TRBV28 and TRBJ2-3; TRBD1 matches 9 bases. The CDR3 covers 15 residues. Per germline, CDR1 MDHEN and CDR2 SYDVKM. Trimming at V came to 6 bases and at J to 1 base, leaving 5 bases not matched to a gene. DNA for the CDR3: TGTGCCAGCAGAAACAGGGGGCCAGGCACAGATACGCAGTATTTT. Translating gives CASRNRGPGTDTQYF.

The chain combines TRBV6-5 with TRBJ1-2, with 12 bases matching TRBD1. This CDR3 has 16 amino acids. Germline V CDR1 and CDR2: MNHEY, SVGAGI. The junction had 7 bases not matched to a gene; V was cut back by 5 bases and J by 3 bases. CDR3 bases: TGTGCCAGCAGTCCTACGAGGGACAGGGGGCACTATGGCTACACCTTC. Protein sequence: CASSPTRDRGHYGYTF.